The rows below give T cell receptor beta chains drawn from one sample of a study of T cells after yellow fever vaccination. TCRdb processed the 5' RACE reads anew with MiXCR; each CDR3 protein has one entry. The repertoire holds 95,000 to 150,000 distinct CDR3 sequences, with roughly 6.7% as singletons. The specimen was CD4+ T cells sorted from PBMCs, collected about 10 days after the first yellow fever vaccination. These receptors were collected from a man younger than 35 who received the YFV17D yellow fever vaccine. The CDR3 runs from the conserved cysteine through the conserved F or W. Fields, in order: J gene, V gene, CDR3 protein.

j_call: TRBJ2-1
v_call: TRBV28
cdr3_aa: CASSLNSGGHGEQFF

j_call: TRBJ2-4
v_call: TRBV7-9
cdr3_aa: CASSLGRTGPSSNIQYF

j_call: TRBJ2-3
v_call: TRBV12-3/TRBV12-4
cdr3_aa: CASSFRSGGPGDTQYF

j_call: TRBJ2-3
v_call: TRBV10-3
cdr3_aa: CAISGHELRDTQYF

j_call: TRBJ1-4
v_call: TRBV5-1
cdr3_aa: CASSRLREDEKLFF

j_call: TRBJ2-1
v_call: TRBV7-6
cdr3_aa: CASSQGLASTNEQFF

j_call: TRBJ2-2
v_call: TRBV7-8
cdr3_aa: CASSLGSLNTGELFF

j_call: TRBJ1-1
v_call: TRBV5-4
cdr3_aa: CASSFDVNTEAFF

j_call: TRBJ2-1
v_call: TRBV5-1
cdr3_aa: CASRVAGFGEQFF

j_call: TRBJ2-1
v_call: TRBV6-1
cdr3_aa: CASSENRGVEQFF

j_call: TRBJ2-5
v_call: TRBV6-2/TRBV6-3
cdr3_aa: CATLLAGGPGTQYF

j_call: TRBJ1-6
v_call: TRBV20-1
cdr3_aa: CSAGGRGPRSPLHF

j_call: TRBJ1-1
v_call: TRBV7-8
cdr3_aa: CASSFGANREAFF

j_call: TRBJ2-1
v_call: TRBV20-1
cdr3_aa: CSATEALSYNEQFF

j_call: TRBJ2-1
v_call: TRBV20-1
cdr3_aa: CSAGLPGRGYNEQFF

j_call: TRBJ2-2
v_call: TRBV5-4
cdr3_aa: CASSDGTGGTGELFF

j_call: TRBJ2-3
v_call: TRBV7-2
cdr3_aa: CASSLASLDTQYF

j_call: TRBJ2-2
v_call: TRBV11-3
cdr3_aa: CASSPIHTGELFF

j_call: TRBJ2-7
v_call: TRBV6-2/TRBV6-3
cdr3_aa: CASSSPGSATYEQYF

j_call: TRBJ1-6
v_call: TRBV3-1
cdr3_aa: CASSASGSNSPLHF

j_call: TRBJ2-5
v_call: TRBV7-6
cdr3_aa: CASSLVRGQETQYF

j_call: TRBJ1-2
v_call: TRBV3-1
cdr3_aa: CASSPQDRIINGYTF

j_call: TRBJ2-3
v_call: TRBV5-1
cdr3_aa: CASNQERGGGTDTQYF

j_call: TRBJ1-2
v_call: TRBV28
cdr3_aa: CASRKGGGYTF

j_call: TRBJ2-5
v_call: TRBV4-3
cdr3_aa: CASSQDAGAGETQYF

j_call: TRBJ1-2
v_call: TRBV7-2
cdr3_aa: CASRRDLSPYGYTF

j_call: TRBJ1-5
v_call: TRBV2
cdr3_aa: CASSPLTGLNDQPQHF

j_call: TRBJ2-5
v_call: TRBV5-1
cdr3_aa: CASSFLGSGVETQYF

j_call: TRBJ2-5
v_call: TRBV10-3
cdr3_aa: CAIRGTMQETQYF

j_call: TRBJ1-5
v_call: TRBV7-2
cdr3_aa: CASSLQGTSNQPQHF

j_call: TRBJ2-2
v_call: TRBV7-2
cdr3_aa: CASSHARGQGAHGELFF

j_call: TRBJ2-1
v_call: TRBV7-2
cdr3_aa: CASRPGGSYNEQFF

j_call: TRBJ1-5
v_call: TRBV20-1
cdr3_aa: CSARQGIDQPQHF

j_call: TRBJ1-1
v_call: TRBV5-1
cdr3_aa: CASRTREVVMGRGTEAFF

j_call: TRBJ2-3
v_call: TRBV2
cdr3_aa: CASGEDSTDTQYF

j_call: TRBJ1-6
v_call: TRBV27
cdr3_aa: CASSLGQGKDPLHF

j_call: TRBJ2-3
v_call: TRBV5-1
cdr3_aa: CASTLGISGHSTDTQYF

j_call: TRBJ1-5
v_call: TRBV6-2/TRBV6-3
cdr3_aa: CASSRTTGNQPQHF

j_call: TRBJ2-1
v_call: TRBV6-5
cdr3_aa: CASSYSRPPRNEQFF

j_call: TRBJ1-6
v_call: TRBV28
cdr3_aa: CASSPAGSPLHF

j_call: TRBJ2-1
v_call: TRBV20-1
cdr3_aa: CSARGLGSSGGLSSYNEQFF

j_call: TRBJ1-1
v_call: TRBV7-2
cdr3_aa: CASSLFGEGNTEAFF

j_call: TRBJ2-1
v_call: TRBV9
cdr3_aa: CASSVAGAGSYNEQFF

j_call: TRBJ2-5
v_call: TRBV5-1
cdr3_aa: CASSLGTGQIAGETQYF

j_call: TRBJ2-3
v_call: TRBV20-1
cdr3_aa: CSASVGRRGTDTQYF

j_call: TRBJ2-2
v_call: TRBV2
cdr3_aa: CASSESGGELFF

j_call: TRBJ2-1
v_call: TRBV28
cdr3_aa: CASSRGGAGGYNEQFF

j_call: TRBJ1-2
v_call: TRBV20-1
cdr3_aa: CSAREGYTF

j_call: TRBJ2-1
v_call: TRBV11-3
cdr3_aa: CASSRTYNEQFF

j_call: TRBJ1-1
v_call: TRBV18
cdr3_aa: CASSEGSTEAFF

j_call: TRBJ1-1
v_call: TRBV2
cdr3_aa: CASSDRDGSEAFF

j_call: TRBJ2-2
v_call: TRBV29-1
cdr3_aa: CSVVGQGYTGELFF

j_call: TRBJ2-2
v_call: TRBV5-4
cdr3_aa: CASSREYSTNTGELFF

j_call: TRBJ2-1
v_call: TRBV24-1
cdr3_aa: CSTSDPGQGAYEQFF

j_call: TRBJ2-5
v_call: TRBV12-3/TRBV12-4
cdr3_aa: CASGLTGAGETQYF